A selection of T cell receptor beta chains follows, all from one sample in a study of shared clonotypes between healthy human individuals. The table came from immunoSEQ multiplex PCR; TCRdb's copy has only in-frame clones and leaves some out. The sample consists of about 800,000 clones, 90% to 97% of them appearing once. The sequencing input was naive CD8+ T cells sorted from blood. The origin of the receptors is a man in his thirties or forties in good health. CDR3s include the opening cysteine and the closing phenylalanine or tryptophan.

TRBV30 CAWTLTGVADEQYF
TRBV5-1 CASSYGTAYEQYF
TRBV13 CASSFSLGELFF
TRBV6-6 CASSYQGSYNEQFF
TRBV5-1 CASSSSPDTRNTEAFF
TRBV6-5 CASTLTSGVYNEQFF
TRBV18 CASSPGTDLSSYEQYF
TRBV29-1 CSVEGTGFADTQYF
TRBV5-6 CASRPWGASYEQYF
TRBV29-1 CSVTPGGDEQFF